This entry lists 30 T cell receptor beta chains sequenced from one sample in a study of blood T cell repertoires in COVID-19. The assay was immunoSEQ multiplex PCR, and TCRdb's table has in-frame clones only and misses some. The repertoire holds about 110,000 clones, with 85% as singletons. The specimen sequenced was peripheral blood. The source is a man aged 50-59 years with acute or convalescent COVID-19.

V and J are TRBV10-1 and TRBJ2-3; TRBD2 matches 8 bases. Per germline, CDR1 WNHNN and CDR2 SYGVQD (reference sequence). This CDR3 region has 14 residues. The CDR3 DNA follows: TGCGCAGTGTCGGCGGGGGGCCAAACAGATACGCAGTATTTT. Translated, it gives CAVSAGGQTDTQYF.

The J gene is TRBJ2-1, the V gene TRBV18; TRBD1 is a possible D gene (6 bases). Deletions cut 1 base from V and 0 bases from J, with 13 bases between. Germline CDR1 KGHSH, CDR2 LQKENI. The CDR3 is 17 residues long. The CDR3 region is CASSPRGPGASYNEQFF. The CDR3 DNA follows: TGTGCCAGCTCACCACGGGGTCCAGGGGCCTCCTACAATGAGCAGTTCTTC.

The CDR3 DNA follows: TGTGCCAGCAGCTTGGGGGGACAGGGTCTCGCTGAAGCTTTCTTT. This sequence encodes CASSLGGQGLAEAFF. The V call is TRBV5-6, the J call TRBJ1-1; 9 nucleotides align to TRBD1. Germline CDR1 and CDR2: SGHDT and YYEEEE. The ends lost 0 bases at V and 6 bases at J; junction bases unmatched: 6. This CDR3 contains 15 residues.

This chain joins TRBV5-8 and TRBJ1-6; D gene uncertain. Trimming removed 2 bases at V and 6 bases at J, with 15 bases between. The CDR3 consists of 16 residues. From germline, CDR1 is SGHTS and CDR2 YDEGEE. CDR3 in amino acids: CASSLFTTSGNSPLHF. DNA for the CDR3: TGTGCCAGCAGCTTATTTACGACTTCTGGTAATTCACCCCTCCACTTT.

The chain carries TRBV19 and TRBJ1-1; D is unclear. The CDR3 loop spans 16 amino acids. The V gene's germline CDR1 is LNHDA and CDR2 SQIVND (reference sequence). Trimming removed 4 bases from V and 0 bases from J, with 15 bases in between. The CDR3 DNA sequence: TGTGCCAGTAGTACCCTTTTGGTATACATGAACACTGAAGCTTTCTTT. Its translation: CASSTLLVYMNTEAFF. The variable domain in full, completed from reference TRBV19 and TRBJ1-1, reads DGGITQSPKYLFRKEGQNVTLSCEQNLNHDAMYWYRQDPGQGLRLIYYSQIVNDFQKGDIAEGYSVSREKKESFPLTVTSAQKNPTAFYLCASSTLLVYMNTEAFFGQGTRLTVV.

V gene TRBV2 combines with J gene TRBJ1-5; 7 bases match TRBD1. The CDR3 covers 14 residues. CDR1 and CDR2 (germline): SNHLY, FYNNEI. J lost 4 bases, V lost 6 bases, and 6 bases had no gene match. The DNA for the CDR3 is TGTGCCAGCAGACAGGGGAATAGGAATCAGCCCCAGCATTTT. Its protein is CASRQGNRNQPQHF.

The chain has TRBV30 and TRBJ2-2, with 7 bases matching TRBD1. The V gene's germline CDR1 is GTSNPN and CDR2 SVGIG (reference sequence). CDR3 length equals 15 residues. Trimming cost V 3 bases and J 2 bases; bases outside gene matches: 6. The CDR3 DNA sequence: TGTGCCTGGAGCGGGACAGAAACCAACACCGGGGAGCTGTTTTTT. Translating it yields CAWSGTETNTGELFF. Full variable domain (remainder filled in from reference TRBV30 and TRBJ2-2): SQTIHQWPATLVQPVGSPLSLECTVEGTSNPNLYWYRQAAGRGLQLLFYSVGIGQISSEVPQNLSASRPQDRQFILSSKKLLLSDSGFYLCAWSGTETNTGELFFGEGSRLTVL.

This chain connects TRBV6-5 to TRBJ2-7; the match to TRBD1 covers 9 bases. Germline trimming cut 0 bases from V and 5 bases from J; bases unmatched to any gene: 8. The germline V gene encodes CDR1 MNHEY and CDR2 SVGAGI. The CDR3 spans 16 residues. CDR3 nucleotide sequence: TGTGCCAGCAGTTACTCCGTAGGGACAGGGAACCACGAGCAGTACTTC. Its protein product is CASSYSVGTGNHEQYF.

This chain links TRBV12-3 or TRBV12-4 with TRBJ1-5; 7 positions agree with TRBD1. The J segment lost 9 bases and the V segment lost 6 bases, leaving 8 bases of the junction unmatched. The CDR3 is 13 residues long. Here the CDR3 DNA reads TGTGCCAGCAGCTCCGGACAGGACGGGCCCCAGCATTTT. Translating gives CASSSGQDGPQHF.

The chain couples TRBV5-1 to TRBJ2-1; 9 nucleotides match TRBD1. CDR3 length: 14 amino acids. The germline V gene encodes CDR1 SGHRS and CDR2 YFSETQ. V was clipped by 2 bases and J by 8 bases; unmatched bases: 5. As DNA, the CDR3 is TGCGCCAGCAGCTTCCGGGACAGGGAATATGAGCAGTTCTTC. This codes for CASSFRDREYEQFF.

DNA of the CDR3: TGTGCCAGCAGAAAAGACAGGGACGGGGTCACTGAAGCTTTCTTT. The encoded protein is CASRKDRDGVTEAFF. This sequence joins TRBV28 and TRBJ1-1; 7 positions agree with TRBD1. The V gene's germline CDR1 is MDHEN and CDR2 SYDVKM. Germline trimming cut 6 bases from V and 4 bases from J; bases unmatched to any gene: 11. The CDR3 has 15 residues.

The V gene is TRBV9, the J gene TRBJ2-2, with 10 bases aligning to TRBD1. The CDR3 loop spans 16 amino acids. Germline-derived CDR1 and CDR2 are SGDLS and YYNGEE. J was trimmed by 7 bases and V by 4 bases; bases with no gene match: 10. The CDR3 loop is CASSSRDRGRGGELFF. The CDR3 DNA is TGTGCCAGCAGCTCCCGTGACAGGGGGCGCGGCGGGGAGCTGTTTTTT.

The chain uses TRBV9 and TRBJ2-1, with TRBD1 matching over 8 bases. Germline lookup yields CDR1 SGDLS and CDR2 YYNGEE. The CDR3 has 16 residues. Trimming cost V 0 bases and J 6 bases; bases outside gene matches: 8. DNA of the CDR3: TGTGCCAGCAGCGTAGATGCTGGGACAGGACCCAATGAGCAGTTCTTC. It encodes CASSVDAGTGPNEQFF.

The chain uses TRBV27 and TRBJ2-5; D might be TRBD2 (5 bases). Trimming left V 5 bases short and J 2 bases short, with 9 bases between. This CDR3 is 13 amino acids long. Germline V gene lookup returns CDR1 MNHEY and CDR2 SMNVEV (reference sequence). CDR3 in amino acids: CASSQPGQETQYF. As DNA, the CDR3 is TGTGCCAGCAGTCAACCGGGACAAGAGACCCAGTACTTC.

The chain uses TRBV7-9 and TRBJ2-3; D ambiguous. In germline, CDR1 is SEHNR, CDR2 FQNEAQ (reference sequence). The CDR3 covers 13 residues. With 6 bases removed from V and 0 bases from J, the gap between germline ends came to 7 bases. CDR3 loop: CASSPTSTDTQYF. The CDR3 DNA follows: TGTGCCAGCAGTCCGACAAGCACAGATACGCAGTATTTT.

This clone was detected once. The chain recombines TRBV27 with TRBJ2-3; weak D call: TRBD1 (6 bases). Trimming took 5 bases from V and 3 from J, leaving 21 bases between them. CDR1 MNHEY and CDR2 SMNVEV come from the germline V gene (reference sequence). The CDR3 spans 17 residues. The CDR3 DNA follows: TGTGCCAGCAGTCCGCTCAAGGGGGTGTTCGGGACAGATACGCAGTATTTT. Translated, it gives CASSPLKGVFGTDTQYF.

This chain uses TRBV5-1 with TRBJ2-1, with TRBD2 matching over 8 bases. Germline CDR1 reads SGHRS; CDR2 reads YFSETQ. V trimming: 1 base; J trimming: 0 bases; junction bases outside the gene matches: 9. The CDR3 extends over 18 amino acids. The CDR3 nucleotides read TGCGCCAGCAGCTTGCTTTCGGGAGGGCCCCTCTCCTACAATGAGCAGTTCTTC. This translates into CASSLLSGGPLSYNEQFF.

The V and J genes are TRBV19 and TRBJ2-7; 8 bases fit TRBD1. V lost 4 bases to trimming and J lost 5 bases; unmatched junction nucleotides: 7. The CDR3 is 14 residues long. CDR1 is LNHDA, CDR2 SQIVND, per germline (reference sequence). CDR3 residues: CASSRYRQGNEQYF. CDR3 nucleotide sequence: TGTGCCAGTAGTAGGTACCGACAGGGGAACGAGCAGTACTTC.

Points on this clone: Additional DNA sequences in this sample encode the identical CDR3. The rearrangement links TRBV3-1 (or the pseudogene TRBV3-2) to TRBJ2-7; no clear D gene. V was trimmed by 3 bases and J by 5 bases, leaving 8 bases between them. CDR1 is LGHDT, CDR2 YNNKEL, per germline (reference sequence). This CDR3 comprises 12 residues. CDR3 sequence (DNA): TGTGCCAGCAGCCATAGTAGCCACGAGCAGTACTTC. Translation gives CASSHSSHEQYF.

The table lists this clone with a few counts. The chain employs TRBV5-8 and TRBJ1-2; perhaps TRBD1 as D (6 bases). The germline V and J ends were trimmed by 0 bases and 1 base, with 7 bases remaining between them. Germline V gene sequence: CDR1 SGHTS, CDR2 YDEGEE. CDR3 length: 14 residues. The DNA for the CDR3 is TGTGCCAGCAGCTTGGTAGGGGGTAACTATGGCTACACCTTC. Amino acids: CASSLVGGNYGYTF.

This chain joins TRBV7-3 and TRBJ2-2; D call uncertain. The CDR3 spans 14 residues. V was pared by 5 bases and J by 1 base, with 8 bases between. Germline CDR1 and CDR2: SGHTA and FQGTGA. The CDR3 nucleotides are TGTGCCAGCAGCCCGACGGGGAACACCGGGGAGCTGTTTTTT. Its translation is CASSPTGNTGELFF.

The chain has TRBV9 and TRBJ1-4; D perhaps matches TRBD1 (5 bases). Germline loops: CDR1 SGDLS, CDR2 YYNGEE. This CDR3 contains 16 residues. Between the trimmed V and J ends, which lost 4 bases and 8 bases, there was a span of 21 bases. The CDR3 DNA is TGTGCCAGCAGCTCCCCCGGCGGGGGTTGGGGGGAAAAACTGTTTTTT. Encoded protein: CASSSPGGGWGEKLFF. The entire variable domain, with the rest obtained from reference TRBV9 and TRBJ1-4, is as follows: DSGVTQTPKHLITATGQRVTLRCSPRSGDLSVYWYQQSLDQGLQFLIQYYNGEERAKGNILERFSAQQFPDLHSELNLSSLELGDSALYFCASSSPGGGWGEKLFFGSGTQLSVL.

This clone was found a few times. CDR3 DNA sequence: TGTGCCAGCAGCGATAGACAGGGGGCTGATCCCCATCAGCCCCAGCATTTT. Amino acid sequence: CASSDRQGADPHQPQHF. This chain joins TRBV7-8 and TRBJ1-5; TRBD1 matches 10 bases. CDR3 length: 17 residues. Germline lookup yields CDR1 SGHVS and CDR2 FQNEAQ. Germline trimming cut 5 bases from V and 5 bases from J; bases unmatched to any gene: 12.

This chain connects TRBV7-2 to TRBJ1-6; a weak D match, TRBD1 (6 bases). The CDR3 runs to 16 residues. V gave up 3 bases and J gave up 9 bases, with 18 bases separating them. Per the germline V gene, CDR1 is SGHTA and CDR2 is FQGNSA. Here the CDR3 DNA reads TGTGCCAGCAGCTTTTCTAACAGGGCATCTGGTTCACCCCTCCACTTT. Its translation: CASSFSNRASGSPLHF.

The chain is built from TRBV6-1 and TRBJ2-7; 9 bases align to TRBD2. This CDR3 comprises 14 residues. V dropped 4 bases and J dropped 0; count of bases not matched to a gene: 1. In germline, CDR1 is MNHNS, CDR2 SASEGT. In nucleotides, the CDR3 is TGTGCCAGCAGTGGAGCGGGGGGCTCCTACGAGCAGTACTTC. Its translation is CASSGAGGSYEQYF.

This clone has a single count. The V call is TRBV19, the J call TRBJ1-2; possibly TRBD1 for D (6 bases). Per germline, CDR1 LNHDA and CDR2 SQIVND (reference sequence). CDR3 length: 15 residues. V was cut by 9 bases and J by 8 bases, with 25 bases left in between. CDR3 DNA: TGTGCCAGCAATTCGATGGCACAGGGATGGCGCGGCTACACCTTC. It yields the protein CASNSMAQGWRGYTF.

The chain's CDR3 is CASSFLSGLDTIYGYTF. The DNA for the CDR3 is TGTGCCAGTAGTTTCCTTTCGGGACTGGATACAATCTATGGCTACACCTTC. The chain links TRBV19 to TRBJ1-2, with a tentative D call TRBD1 (5 bases). Trimming took 5 bases from V and 4 from J, leaving 23 bases between them. There are 17 residues in the CDR3. CDR1 is LNHDA and CDR2 is SQIVND in the germline V gene (reference sequence).

The chain combines TRBV7-3 with TRBJ2-3; no firm D call. Germline-derived CDR1 and CDR2 are SGHTA and FQGTGA. The germline V and J ends were trimmed by 2 bases and 4 bases, with 7 bases remaining between them. This CDR3 comprises 13 residues. For the CDR3, the DNA is TGTGCCAGCAGCTTAGTTGGAGCAGATACGCAGTATTTT. It codes for CASSLVGADTQYF.

The V and J genes are TRBV5-4 and TRBJ1-2, with 8 bases identical to TRBD1. The junction had 6 bases not matched to a gene; V was cut back by 0 bases and J by 8 bases. Germline values: CDR1 SGHNT, CDR2 YYREEE (reference sequence). The CDR3 is 14 residues long. The CDR3: CASSLGQGAEGYTF. CDR3 DNA: TGTGCCAGCAGCTTGGGGCAGGGGGCCGAAGGCTACACCTTC.

This clone was seen a few times. The chain joins TRBV6-5 to TRBJ1-1; D gene unclear. CDR3 size: 14 residues. Per germline, CDR1 MNHEY and CDR2 SVGAGI. V lost 7 bases, J lost 6 bases, and 18 bases lay in between. CDR3 in amino acids: CASTLTGAFPEAFF. The CDR3 coding sequence is TGTGCCAGCACCCTTACCGGTGCATTCCCTGAAGCTTTCTTT.